These 9 T cell receptor beta chains were sequenced from one sample in a study of Graves' ophthalmopathy and Graves' hyperthyroidism (dated by TCRdb to between 2017 and 2018). The reads were generated on an Illumina HiSeq 2000. TCR beta CDR3 regions were amplified from RNA transcripts for repertoire sequencing. A first-round RT-PCR used HTBI primers with the Qiagen OneStep RT-PCR kit, followed by a second-round multiplex PCR, size selection and purification. TCRdb redid the processing of the public reads, applying fastp at Q25 and MiXCR, and retained in-frame beta chains. One record per CDR3 amino acid sequence lists the most common genes and DNA. This sample has 150,000 to 200,000 distinct CDR3 sequences in its table, and 39% of those were observed once. Around 8.9% of the sample comes from the top ten. Sequencing input: peripheral blood. The receptors originated from a man aged 30-40 years with Graves' ophthalmopathy. Donor details come from another sample of the same person, matched by shared clones.

This clonotype occurred a few times. This rearrangement joins TRBV6-1 to TRBJ2-5; 9 bases map to TRBD2. The CDR3 runs to 13 residues. The trim removed 8 bases at V and 2 bases at J, leaving 3 bases unmatched. Germline CDR1 and CDR2: MNHNS and SASEGT. This CDR3 is CASSAGGQETQYF. The CDR3 coding sequence is TGTGCCAGCTCTGCGGGGGGGCAAGAGACCCAGTACTTC.

This clonotype was counted ten times or more. The chain recombines TRBV7-2 with TRBJ1-5; TRBD1 is a possible D gene (5 bases). Germline loops: CDR1 SGHTA, CDR2 FQGNSA. This CDR3 spans 14 amino acids. Trimming removed 1 base from V and 9 bases from J, with 13 bases in between. CDR3 in amino acids: CASSLDGGPRPQHF. The CDR3 bases are TGTGCCAGCAGCTTAGATGGGGGACCGCGGCCCCAGCATTTT.

This clonotype was counted ten times or more. This chain connects TRBV18 to TRBJ2-2, with D perhaps matching TRBD1 (5 bases). The CDR3 loop spans 13 amino acids. The germline CDR1 and CDR2 sequences are KGHSH and LQKENI. Trimming stripped 10 bases from V and 4 bases from J, with 13 bases between. DNA of the CDR3: TGTGCCACCCGGACACTACCCACCGGGGAGCTGTTTTTT. Encoded protein: CATRTLPTGELFF. Full variable domain (rest looked up from reference TRBV18 and TRBJ2-2): NAGVMQNPRHLVRRRGQEARLRCSPMKGHSHVYWYRQLPEEGLKFMVYLQKENIIDESGMPKERFSAEFPKEGPSILRIQQVVRGDSAAYFCATRTLPTGELFFGEGSRLTVL.

At least ten counts were recorded for this clonotype. Here the CDR3 DNA reads TGCGCCAGCAGCCAAGAAGGGCTAGCTGAAGCTTTCTTT. Its translation is CASSQEGLAEAFF. The V and J genes are TRBV4-3 and TRBJ1-1; no clear D. CDR3 length: 13 amino acids. Germline V CDR1 and CDR2: LGHNA, YSLEER. The germline V and J ends were trimmed by 0 bases and 6 bases, with 8 bases remaining between them.

This clonotype was seen only a few times. The chain joins TRBV12-3 or TRBV12-4 to TRBJ2-5; TRBD1 agrees at 8 bases. This CDR3 contains 16 residues. The V gene end was trimmed by 4 bases and the J gene end by 5 bases; junction bases not matched to a gene: 12. In DNA, the CDR3 is TGTGCCAGCAGTTCGTCCGTTGGACAGGGCTGGGAGACCCAGTACTTC. It yields the protein CASSSSVGQGWETQYF.

This clonotype was detected many times. The V gene is TRBV28, the J gene TRBJ2-6; D is tentatively TRBD1 or TRBD2 (5 bases each). The germline V and J ends were trimmed by 4 bases and 10 bases, with 23 bases remaining between them. The CDR3 has 17 residues. The V gene's germline CDR1 is MDHEN and CDR2 SYDVKM. In DNA, the CDR3 is TGTGCCAGCAGTTCCCCCAAGGGGACGGTTAGTGAGAACGTCCTGACTTTC. Its protein is CASSSPKGTVSENVLTF.

The chain joins TRBV12-3 or TRBV12-4 to TRBJ1-6, with D unclear. This CDR3 is 12 amino acids long. V lost 2 bases and J 6 bases, leaving 2 bases between the germline ends. This CDR3 reads CASSLSNSPLHF. CDR3 DNA sequence: TGTGCCAGCAGTTTATCTAATTCACCCCTCCACTTT.

The chain combines TRBV6-5 with TRBJ1-3, with D possibly being TRBD1 (5 bases). Germline lookup yields CDR1 MNHEY and CDR2 SVGAGI. V dropped 3 bases and J dropped 4 bases, with 10 bases sitting between them. This CDR3 is 14 amino acids long. DNA of the CDR3: TGTGCCAGCAGTTATCAGGGACTGGGAAACACCATATATTTT. Its translation is CASSYQGLGNTIYF.

The sample holds a few counts of this clonotype. V usage is TRBV11-2 and J usage is TRBJ1-5; a possible D gene is TRBD1 (5 bases). With 0 bases removed from V and 4 bases from J, the gap between germline ends came to 13 bases. This CDR3 comprises 16 residues. Per germline, CDR1 SGHAT and CDR2 FQNNGV. CDR3 sequence reads: CASSLETVDGNQPQHF. CDR3 coding DNA: TGTGCCAGCAGCTTAGAGACAGTGGACGGGAATCAGCCCCAGCATTTT.